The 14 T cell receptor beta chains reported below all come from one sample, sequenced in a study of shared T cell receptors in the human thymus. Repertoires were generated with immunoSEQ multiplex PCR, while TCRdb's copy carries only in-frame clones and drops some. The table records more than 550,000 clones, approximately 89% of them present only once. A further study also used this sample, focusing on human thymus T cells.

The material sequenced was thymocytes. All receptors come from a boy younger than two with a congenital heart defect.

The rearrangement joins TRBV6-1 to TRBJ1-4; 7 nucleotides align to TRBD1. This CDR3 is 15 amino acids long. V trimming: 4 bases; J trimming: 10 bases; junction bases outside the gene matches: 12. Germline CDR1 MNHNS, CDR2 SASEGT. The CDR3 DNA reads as TGTGCCAGCAGTGGTCGGACAGGAGGCCCGGGAAAACTGTTTTTT. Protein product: CASSGRTGGPGKLFF.

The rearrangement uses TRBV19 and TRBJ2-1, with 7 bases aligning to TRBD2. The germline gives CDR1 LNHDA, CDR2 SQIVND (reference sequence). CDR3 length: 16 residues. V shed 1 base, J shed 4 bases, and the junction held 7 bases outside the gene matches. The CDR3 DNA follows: TGTGCCAGTAGTATAGTGGGCGGGAGTAGGTACAATGAGCAGTTCTTC. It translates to CASSIVGGSRYNEQFF.

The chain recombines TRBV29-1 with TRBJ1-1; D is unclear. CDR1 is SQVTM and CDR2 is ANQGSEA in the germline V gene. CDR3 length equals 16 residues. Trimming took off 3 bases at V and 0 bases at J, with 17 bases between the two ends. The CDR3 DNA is TGCAGCGTTGAGGGGATGGGAGAGGGAATGAACACTGAAGCTTTCTTT. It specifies CSVEGMGEGMNTEAFF.

CDR3 nucleotide sequence: TGTGCCAGCAGTGAAGTAAGCGGGGGTCGCAAGGGGGCCACAGGGTGCGAGCAGTACTTC. This encodes CASSEVSGGRKGATGCEQYF. The chain links TRBV6-1 to TRBJ2-7; tentative D call: TRBD2 (8 bases). CDR1 MNHNS and CDR2 SASEGT come from the germline V gene. CDR3 length equals 20 residues. Trimming cost V 1 base and J 6 bases, with 31 bases left between them.

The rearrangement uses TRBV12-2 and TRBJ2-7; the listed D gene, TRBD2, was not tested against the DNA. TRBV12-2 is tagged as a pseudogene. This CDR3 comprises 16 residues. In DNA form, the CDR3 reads TGTGCAAGTCGCTTATTTGGTGGGAGGACCTCCTACGAGCAGTACTTC. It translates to CASRLFGGRTSYEQYF.

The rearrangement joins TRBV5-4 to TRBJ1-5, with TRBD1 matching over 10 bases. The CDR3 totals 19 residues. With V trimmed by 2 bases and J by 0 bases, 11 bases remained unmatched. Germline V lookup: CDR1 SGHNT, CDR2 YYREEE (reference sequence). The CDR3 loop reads CASSLGSGDRGHSNQPQHF. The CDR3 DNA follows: TGTGCCAGCAGCTTAGGGTCTGGGGACAGGGGCCATAGCAATCAGCCCCAGCATTTT.

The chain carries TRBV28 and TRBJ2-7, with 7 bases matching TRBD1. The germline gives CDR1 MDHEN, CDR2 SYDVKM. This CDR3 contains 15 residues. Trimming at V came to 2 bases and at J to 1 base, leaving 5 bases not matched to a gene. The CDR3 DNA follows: TGTGCCAGCAGTTTAACCCCGGGACAGTCCTACGAGCAGTACTTC. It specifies CASSLTPGQSYEQYF.

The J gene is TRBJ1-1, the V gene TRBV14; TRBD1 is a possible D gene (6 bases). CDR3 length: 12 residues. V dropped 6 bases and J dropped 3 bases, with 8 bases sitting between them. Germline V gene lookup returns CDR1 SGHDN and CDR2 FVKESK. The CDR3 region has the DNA TGTGCCAGCAGGGACAGCCACACTGAAGCTTTCTTT. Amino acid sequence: CASRDSHTEAFF.

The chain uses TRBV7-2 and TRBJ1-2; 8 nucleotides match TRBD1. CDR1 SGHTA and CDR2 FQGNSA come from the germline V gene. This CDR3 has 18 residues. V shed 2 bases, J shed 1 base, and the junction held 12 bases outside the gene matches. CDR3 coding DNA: TGTGCCAGCAGCTTAAAGAGTTTCCAGACAGGGGATAACTATGGCTACACCTTC. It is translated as CASSLKSFQTGDNYGYTF.

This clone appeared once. The CDR3 DNA reads TGTGCTAGTGGTTTGGTAGGCGGGACTAGCGGAAAGGGTCGCGGGGAGACCCAGTACTTC. It yields the protein CASGLVGGTSGKGRGETQYF. The chain joins TRBV12-5 to TRBJ2-5, with 11 bases matching TRBD2. The germline V gene has CDR1 LGHNT and CDR2 FRNRAP. There are 20 residues in the CDR3. Germline trimming cut 0 bases from V and 5 bases from J; bases unmatched to any gene: 17.

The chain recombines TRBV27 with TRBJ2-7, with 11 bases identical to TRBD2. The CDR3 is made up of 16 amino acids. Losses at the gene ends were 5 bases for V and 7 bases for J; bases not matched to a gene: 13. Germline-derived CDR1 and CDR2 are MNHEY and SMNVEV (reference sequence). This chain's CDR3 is CASSPSIAGGPGEQYF. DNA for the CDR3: TGTGCCAGCAGTCCTTCAATAGCGGGAGGGCCGGGAGAGCAGTACTTC.

As DNA, the CDR3 is TGTGCCAGCAGCCGCTGGGGTAGCGGGGGCACCGGGGAGCTGTTTTTT. Translation: CASSRWGSGGTGELFF. This rearrangement joins TRBV28 to TRBJ2-2; TRBD2 matches at 9 bases. The germline V gene has CDR1 MDHEN and CDR2 SYDVKM. The CDR3 covers 16 residues. J gave up 4 bases and V 6 bases, and 9 bases lay outside the gene matches.

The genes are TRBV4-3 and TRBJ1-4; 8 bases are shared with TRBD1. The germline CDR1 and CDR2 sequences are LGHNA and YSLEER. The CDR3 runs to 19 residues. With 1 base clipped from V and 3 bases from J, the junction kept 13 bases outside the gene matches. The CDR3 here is CASSQVVTGGRWPNEKLFF. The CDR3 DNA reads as TGCGCCAGCAGCCAAGTTGTAACAGGGGGTAGGTGGCCTAATGAAAAACTGTTTTTT.

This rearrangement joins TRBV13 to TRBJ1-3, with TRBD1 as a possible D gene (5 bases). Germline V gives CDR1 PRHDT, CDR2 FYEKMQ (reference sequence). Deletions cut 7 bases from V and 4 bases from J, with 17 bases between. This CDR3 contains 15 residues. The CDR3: CASISRQYIGNTIYF. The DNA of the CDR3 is TGTGCCAGCATCTCCAGACAGTACATAGGAAACACCATATATTTT.